This TCR beta chain comes out of a study of identical twins. There are a few counts of this clonotype. The V end lost 6 bases, the J end lost 1 base, and 9 bases lay between the germline ends. The length of the CDR3 is 12 residues. The germline CDR1 and CDR2 sequences are DFQATT and SNEGSKA (reference sequence). MiXCR, run by TCRdb on the 5' RACE reads, gives a single entry per CDR3 protein. The sample has 520,000 or so distinct CDR3 sequences, about 20% seen once. These records were also assigned to another study, of T cells expressing NK-cell markers.

This receptor was taken from a woman between 18 and 29 years old in good health. The sequencing sample was made of CD4+ T cells sorted from blood. V is TRBV20-1 and J is TRBJ1-2; D is uncertain. CDR3 residues: CSATYLNYGYTF. The CDR3 bases are TGCAGTGCCACGTACCTTAACTATGGCTACACCTTC.